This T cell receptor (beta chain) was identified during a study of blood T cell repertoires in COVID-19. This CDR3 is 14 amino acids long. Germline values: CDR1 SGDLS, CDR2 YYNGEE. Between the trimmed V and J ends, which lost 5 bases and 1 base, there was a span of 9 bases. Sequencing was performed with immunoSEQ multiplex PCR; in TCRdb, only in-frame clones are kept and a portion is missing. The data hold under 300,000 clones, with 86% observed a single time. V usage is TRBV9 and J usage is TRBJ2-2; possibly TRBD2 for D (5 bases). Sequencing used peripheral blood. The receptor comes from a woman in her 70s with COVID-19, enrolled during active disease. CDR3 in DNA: TGTGCCAGCAGTCAAGAGGGGAACACCGGGGAGCTGTTTTTT. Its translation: CASSQEGNTGELFF.